This TCR beta chain emerged from a study of radiotherapy plus CTLA-4 blockade in lung cancer. Study in general: Objective responses arose in approximately 17% of patients, and approximately 31% experienced disease control. Notes on the study in general: In blood, tumor-derived TCR clones expanded after radiotherapy plus ipilimumab. Alongside interferon-beta, early blood T cell clone dynamics were reportedly the best predictor of response.

The CDR3 sequence is 18 residues long. Germline CDR1 reads MGHDK; CDR2 reads SYGVNS. Trimming took 6 bases from V and 2 from J, leaving 26 bases between them. The method was immunoSEQ multiplex PCR; TCRdb's version includes in-frame clones alone and lacks a portion of them. The repertoire holds 12,000 to 15,000 clones, with around 70% as singletons. Of note for this clone: Antigen: not known.

Receiving focal radiation plus CTLA-4 blockade with ipilimumab were patients who had chemo-refractory metastatic non-small-cell lung cancer. The source was peripheral blood, collected from a patient treated with radiotherapy plus ipilimumab. The rearrangement joins TRBV25-1 to TRBJ2-7, with D possibly TRBD2 on 5 matching bases. The source of this sequence is a human donor with non-small cell lung cancer whose response to radiotherapy plus ipilimumab could not be evaluated. CDR3 amino acids: CASSLYPKRQVAAYEQYV. CDR3 nucleotide sequence: TGTGCCAGCAGCCTATACCCTAAGCGGCAGGTAGCCGCCTACGAGCAGTACGTC.